This paragraph covers one TCR beta chain sequence. Its antigen is still unknown. This sample was taken from a study of metastatic and nonmetastatic thyroid tumors. Study-level background: The study looked at repertoires side by side in blood and in tumor or nodule tissue from malignant and benign thyroid patients.

Thyroid surgery was preceded by no treatment in any patient. The germline gives CDR1 MNHEY, CDR2 SVGEGT. This CDR3 spans 16 amino acids. V was trimmed by 0 bases and J by 4 bases, leaving 15 bases between them. Study outcomes and limitations: For both blood and tumor, malignant thyroid tumors reportedly showed significantly higher TCR beta diversity than benign nodules did.

Authors' analysis steps: The study took CDR3 differences across clinicopathological groups and made a distant-metastasis classifier for papillary thyroid cancer from them. MiXCR re-clonotyped the PCR reads for TCRdb. TCRdb's processing, not the study's, gives the V and J calls here. The data contain approximately 69,000 clones, approximately 15% of them singletons. This sequence joins TRBV6-2 or TRBV6-3 and TRBJ1-2; TRBD1 is a possible D gene (5 bases). This receptor was identified in a male donor with papillary thyroid cancer or a benign thyroid nodule (not recorded which). Some clones in this sample may be carry-over from other donors' samples. What was sequenced was blood. This chain's CDR3 is CASSYSPAGTPYGYTF. The DNA of the CDR3 is TGTGCCAGCAGTTACTCACCCGCAGGGACCCCCTATGGCTACACCTTC.